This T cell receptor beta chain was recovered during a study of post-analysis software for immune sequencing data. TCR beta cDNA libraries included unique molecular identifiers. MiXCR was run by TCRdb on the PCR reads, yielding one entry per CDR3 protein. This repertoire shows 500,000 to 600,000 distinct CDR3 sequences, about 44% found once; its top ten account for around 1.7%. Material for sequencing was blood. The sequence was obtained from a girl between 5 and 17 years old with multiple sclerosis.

CDR3 bases: TGCAGCGTTGTAAAGGGGGGGAGCACTGAAGCTTTCTTT. Amino acids: CSVVKGGSTEAFF. The V call is TRBV29-1, the J call TRBJ1-1, with D perhaps TRBD1 (6 bases). The CDR3 has 13 amino acids. Trimming removed 4 bases from V and 4 bases from J, with 13 bases in between. The germline V gene has CDR1 SQVTM and CDR2 ANQGSEA.